Listed below are T cell receptor beta chains from one sample, sequenced in a study of blood T cell repertoires in COVID-19. Generated by immunoSEQ multiplex PCR, the TCRdb table keeps only in-frame clones and is missing some. The sample lists roughly 260,000 clones; 83% were seen once. Sequencing used PBMCs or T cells enriched from blood (not recorded which). These receptors were taken from a woman aged 40 to 49 who had been exposed to COVID-19. Each CDR3 is given with its conserved first and last residue. A D gene is named only where the DNA matches it firmly. Clone size is stated in some rows and not others, as once, few, many or a class when expanded.

TRBJ2-3 TRBD2 13 TRBV19 . CASGRGGTDTQYF TGTGCCAGTGGGCGGGGGGGCACAGATACGCAGTATTTT
TRBJ2-3 . 12 TRBV10-2 . CASSEALDTQYF TGCGCCAGCAGTGAGGCGTTAGATACGCAGTATTTT
TRBJ1-2 . 14 TRBV5-6 . CASSLVASPGGYTF TGTGCCAGCAGCTTGGTCGCCAGCCCAGGGGGCTACACCTTC
TRBJ1-2 TRBD1 16 TRBV27 . CASSRVSDRVNHGYTF TGTGCCAGCAGTCGCGTCTCTGACAGGGTGAACCATGGCTACACCTTC
TRBJ1-5 . 12 TRBV27 . CASSEFGQPQHF TGTGCCAGCAGCGAGTTTGGTCAGCCCCAGCATTTT
TRBJ2-7 . 13 TRBV7-9 few CASRRGEDYEQYF TGTGCCAGCAGACGAGGGGAGGACTACGAGCAGTACTTC
TRBJ2-1 TRBD2 18 TRBV7-2 . CASSSPRPGTSGNNEQFF TGTGCCAGCAGCTCCCCCCGGCCCGGGACTAGCGGAAACAATGAGCAGTTCTTC
TRBJ1-2 TRBD1 13 TRBV27 . CASSPRTGSGYTF TGTGCCAGCAGTCCCCGGACAGGGAGCGGCTACACCTTC
TRBJ1-5 . 15 TRBV28 . CASSFTQGPNQPQHF TGTGCCAGCAGTTTTACACAGGGCCCTAATCAGCCCCAGCATTTT
TRBJ1-4 . 15 TRBV5-1 . CASSLLSAQGEKLFF TGCGCCAGCAGCTTATTATCAGCACAGGGTGAAAAACTGTTTTTT
TRBJ1-1 . 12 TRBV12-3/TRBV12-4 . CAIGDRNTEAFF TGTGCCATCGGAGACAGGAACACTGAAGCTTTCTTT
TRBJ1-4 . 15 TRBV18 . CASSSGLTTNEKLFF TGTGCCAGCTCTTCAGGGTTGACGACTAATGAAAAACTGTTTTTT
TRBJ2-1 . 15 TRBV27 . CASSHLKGVGNEQFF TGTGCCAGCAGTCATCTAAAGGGGGTCGGCAATGAGCAGTTCTTC
TRBJ2-7 . 15 TRBV27 . CASSSLGGAAAEQYF TGTGCCAGCAGTTCGCTTGGGGGCGCGGCGGCCGAGCAGTACTTC
TRBJ2-3 TRBD1 15 TRBV5-4 . CASSTTPGQGDTQYF TGTGCCAGCAGCACCACCCCGGGACAGGGGGATACGCAGTATTTT
TRBJ1-2 . 12 TRBV12-5 . CASGVGRAGYTF TGTGCTAGTGGGGTCGGCAGGGCCGGCTACACCTTC
TRBJ2-1 . 15 TRBV5-1 . CASSFSGVNYNEQFF TGCGCCAGCAGCTTCTCGGGGGTAAACTACAATGAGCAGTTCTTC
TRBJ1-2 TRBD1 13 TRBV27 . CASSLDRGRGYTF TGTGCCAGCAGTCTGGACAGGGGAAGGGGCTACACCTTC
TRBJ2-5 . 12 TRBV15 . CATSSSKETQYF TGTGCCACCAGCAGTTCCAAAGAGACCCAGTACTTC
TRBJ2-3 TRBD1 13 TRBV24-1 . CATADRDLHTQYF TGTGCCACCGCGGACAGGGACTTACATACGCAGTATTTT
TRBJ2-2 TRBD2 16 TRBV19 . CASNTLAGASTGELFF TGTGCCAGTAACACATTAGCGGGGGCGTCCACCGGGGAGCTGTTTTTT
TRBJ2-1 . 15 TRBV6-4 once CASSLEQGSYNEQFF TGTGCCAGCAGTCTCGAGCAGGGGTCCTACAATGAGCAGTTCTTC
TRBJ1-2 . 18 TRBV28 . CASTTPGISILVSRGYTF TGTGCCAGCACCACACCGGGGATAAGTATTTTGGTTTCGAGGGGCTACACCTTC
TRBJ2-7 TRBD1 15 TRBV5-1 . CASSFIGTGAYEQYF TGCGCCAGCAGCTTTATTGGGACAGGGGCCTACGAGCAGTACTTC
TRBJ1-2 TRBD1 14 TRBV19 few CASSIGTGPYGYTF TGTGCCAGTAGTATCGGGACAGGGCCCTATGGCTACACCTTC
TRBJ2-1 TRBD1 15 TRBV18 . CASSQGQGFTSEQFF TGTGCCAGCTCACAGGGACAGGGCTTTACTAGTGAGCAGTTCTTC
TRBJ1-2 . 14 TRBV5-1 few CASSLSEGNYGYTF TGCGCCAGCAGCTTGTCGGAGGGAAACTATGGCTACACCTTC
TRBJ1-6 . 15 TRBV28 . CASRKVRQLNSPLHF TGTGCCAGCAGGAAGGTGCGACAGCTGAATTCACCCCTCCACTTT
TRBJ2-5 TRBD2 17 TRBV11-2 once CASSLDGSGGWAETQYF TGTGCCAGCAGCTTAGATGGGAGCGGGGGATGGGCCGAGACCCAGTACTTC
TRBJ1-5 . 16 TRBV18 . CASSPPGGASNQPQHF TGTGCCAGCTCACCACCGGGGGGGGCCAGCAATCAGCCCCAGCATTTT
TRBJ1-6 . 16 TRBV6-6 . CASSPSGGGDNSPLHF TGTGCCAGCAGTCCTAGCGGGGGCGGCGATAATTCACCCCTCCACTTT
TRBJ1-6 . 15 TRBV5-6 few CASSSRGPYNSPLHF TGTGCCAGCAGCTCGCGGGGTCCCTATAATTCACCCCTCCACTTT
TRBJ2-3 . 15 TRBV5-5 . CASSLAWRFTDTQYF TGTGCCAGCAGCTTGGCCTGGAGGTTCACAGATACGCAGTATTTT
TRBJ1-5 . 14 TRBV11-2 . CASSLGTTNQPQHF TGTGCCAGCAGCTTAGGGACTACCAATCAGCCCCAGCATTTT
TRBJ2-3 TRBD2 15 TRBV27 . CASSYGGASTDTQYF TGTGCCAGCAGTTACGGGGGGGCGAGCACAGATACGCAGTATTTT
TRBJ1-2 TRBD1 15 TRBV4-1 . CASSHGGQGAYGYTF TGCGCCAGCAGCCACGGCGGGCAGGGGGCCTATGGCTACACCTTC
TRBJ1-4 TRBD1 17 TRBV27 . CASSLSRGGDRDEKLFF TGTGCCAGCAGTTTATCTAGAGGGGGGGACAGGGATGAAAAACTGTTTTTT
TRBJ2-7 TRBD1 14 TRBV19 . CASSRGQGANEQYF TGTGCCAGTAGCCGGGGACAGGGGGCTAACGAGCAGTACTTC
TRBJ1-2 TRBD1 11 TRBV20-1 . CSARDRENYTF TGCAGTGCCCGGGACAGGGAGAACTACACCTTC
TRBJ1-1 . 12 TRBV29-1 . CSVGLSNTEAFF TGCAGCGTTGGACTTTCGAACACTGAAGCTTTCTTT
TRBJ1-2 . 14 TRBV7-2 . CASSPRAGYYGYTF TGTGCCAGCAGCCCACGGGCGGGGTATTATGGCTACACCTTC